The 26 T cell receptor beta chains below come from one sample, sequenced in a study of blood T cell repertoires in COVID-19. Here immunoSEQ multiplex PCR was the method, and the copy in TCRdb shows in-frame clones only, minus some. Of 60,000 or so clones in the sample, around 66% are singletons; the top ten hold around half. Sequencing was done on a sample of PBMCs or T cells enriched from blood (not recorded which). The origin of the receptors is a woman aged 60-70 years who had been exposed to COVID-19.

The J gene is TRBJ1-4, the V gene TRBV5-1; 10 nucleotides match TRBD1. J gave up 11 bases and V 4 bases, and 11 bases lay outside the gene matches. Germline V gene sequence: CDR1 SGHRS, CDR2 YFSETQ. This CDR3 spans 15 amino acids. DNA of the CDR3: TGCGCCAGCAGCCCAAACTTGGGACAGGGGAGGAAACTGTTTTTT. Its protein product is CASSPNLGQGRKLFF.

V and J are TRBV2 and TRBJ1-4, with unresolved D. The V end lost 5 bases, the J end lost 3 bases, and 4 bases lay between the germline ends. This CDR3 spans 12 amino acids. Germline CDR1 and CDR2: SNHLY and FYNNEI. In DNA, the CDR3 is TGTGCCAGCAGTCGGTCTAATGAAAAACTGTTTTTT. This gives the protein CASSRSNEKLFF.

The sample holds a few counts of this clone. V and J are TRBV28 and TRBJ2-7; 10 bases are a match to TRBD1. From germline, CDR1 is MDHEN and CDR2 SYDVKM. V lost 4 bases to trimming and J lost 3 bases; unmatched junction nucleotides: 6. The CDR3 loop spans 15 amino acids. The CDR3 DNA follows: TGTGCCAGCAGTTCTGAAGACAGGGGGCTCTACGAGCAGTACTTC. It codes for CASSSEDRGLYEQYF.

The V gene is TRBV25-1, the J gene TRBJ2-7, with 10 bases lining up with TRBD1. V gave up 3 bases and J gave up 2 bases; unmatched junction bases: 10. Germline V gene data show CDR1 as MGHDK and CDR2 as SYGVNS. CDR3 length: 17 residues. The CDR3: CASSDAPPGTGAYEQYF. For the CDR3, the DNA is TGTGCCAGCAGTGACGCCCCCCCGGGGACAGGGGCCTACGAGCAGTACTTC.

This clone has a handful of counts. This sequence joins TRBV7-9 and TRBJ2-2; D is possibly TRBD2 (5 bases). Germline values: CDR1 SEHNR, CDR2 FQNEAQ (reference sequence). V shed 4 bases and J shed 6 bases, with 15 bases lying between them. CDR3 size: 15 residues. CDR3 nucleotide sequence: TGTGCCAGCAGCTCAAACCGGGATTTAGCCGGGGAGCTGTTTTTT. Translation gives CASSSNRDLAGELFF.

The chain combines TRBV27 with TRBJ1-2; 9 bases are a match to TRBD1. Germline lookup yields CDR1 MNHEY and CDR2 SMNVEV (reference sequence). CDR3 length: 13 amino acids. Trimming removed 4 bases from V and 10 bases from J; junction bases left unmatched: 7. The CDR3 loop reads CASSSGTGPIYTF. The CDR3 DNA sequence: TGTGCCAGCAGTTCAGGGACAGGGCCTATCTACACCTTC.

This clone was recorded a few times. The V gene is TRBV6-1, the J gene TRBJ1-2; 8 bases agree with TRBD1. CDR1 is MNHNS, CDR2 SASEGT, per germline. The V segment lost 1 base and the J segment 2 bases; nucleotides outside the gene matches: 12. This CDR3 spans 18 amino acids. As DNA, the CDR3 is TGTGCCAGCAGTGAAGTTAAGGGACAGGTTAGGGGGAACTATGGCTACACCTTC. It encodes CASSEVKGQVRGNYGYTF.

The rearrangement links TRBV30 to TRBJ2-2; 10 bases are shared with TRBD2. CDR3 size: 17 residues. From germline, CDR1 is GTSNPN and CDR2 SVGIG (reference sequence). Trimming removed 1 base from V and 5 bases from J; junction bases left unmatched: 10. The CDR3 sequence: CAWSGSSGSGGTGELFF. DNA for the CDR3: TGTGCCTGGAGTGGGTCTAGCGGGAGTGGGGGAACCGGGGAGCTGTTTTTT.

This clone has only a few counts. The chain couples TRBV3-1 (or the pseudogene TRBV3-2) to TRBJ1-1; 7 bases map to TRBD1. V lost 1 base to trimming and J lost 4 bases; unmatched junction nucleotides: 9. The CDR3 runs to 16 residues. Germline CDR1 and CDR2: LGHDT and YNNKEL (reference sequence). CDR3 sequence reads: CASSQVTTGRSTEAFF. In nucleotides, the CDR3 is TGTGCCAGCAGCCAAGTTACGACAGGGAGGAGCACTGAAGCTTTCTTT.

The chain uses TRBV14 and TRBJ1-2; tentatively, D is TRBD1 (5 bases). The V and J ends lost 0 bases and 4 bases respectively, with 12 bases between them. Germline V gene lookup returns CDR1 SGHDN and CDR2 FVKESK. The length of the CDR3 is 15 residues. The CDR3 coding sequence is TGTGCCAGCAGCCAAGATCGGTGGCAGGGCTATGGCTACACCTTC. Translated, it gives CASSQDRWQGYGYTF.

The genes are TRBV11-2 and TRBJ1-2; D call uncertain. Trimming left V 5 bases short and J 7 bases short, with 8 bases between. Germline V gene lookup returns CDR1 SGHAT and CDR2 FQNNGV. The CDR3 totals 11 residues. CDR3 residues: CASSPGIGYTF. The DNA of the CDR3 is TGTGCCAGCAGCCCAGGAATTGGCTACACCTTC.

The chain carries TRBV30 and TRBJ2-2; D remains unclear. Trimming left V 2 bases short and J 2 bases short, with 9 bases between. The length of the CDR3 is 14 residues. Germline CDR1 is GTSNPN and CDR2 is SVGIG (reference sequence). CDR3 bases: TGTGCCTGGAGTCGCTACTCCAACACCGGGGAGCTGTTTTTT. Protein sequence: CAWSRYSNTGELFF.

This chain links TRBV10-2 with TRBJ2-5; D is ambiguous. The CDR3 consists of 13 residues. Trimming cost V 4 bases and J 1 base, with 7 bases left between them. Germline loops: CDR1 WSHSY, CDR2 SAAADI. The chain's CDR3 is CASSAVAQETQYF. Written as DNA, the CDR3 is TGCGCCAGCAGTGCCGTAGCCCAAGAGACCCAGTACTTC.

The chain combines TRBV5-1 with TRBJ2-1, with D tentatively TRBD2 (5 bases). CDR1 and CDR2 from the germline V gene are SGHRS and YFSETQ. V was shortened by 4 bases and J by 8 bases, with 16 bases between the two germline ends. The CDR3 length is 14 residues. The CDR3 region has the DNA TGCGCCAGCAGCCCGAGGGCTTCCAAGGATGAGCAGTTCTTC. It is translated as CASSPRASKDEQFF.

The rearrangement links TRBV11-2 to TRBJ2-2; 12 bases line up with TRBD1. Looked up from germline, CDR1 is SGHAT and CDR2 is FQNNGV. CDR3 length equals 14 residues. With V trimmed by 9 bases and J by 8 bases, 7 bases remained unmatched. CDR3 in amino acids: CASAGTGGFGELFF. Written as DNA, the CDR3 is TGTGCCAGTGCCGGGACAGGGGGCTTTGGGGAGCTGTTTTTT.

This clone appeared once. The V gene is TRBV30, the J gene TRBJ1-2, with TRBD1 matching 10 bases. From germline, CDR1 is GTSNPN and CDR2 SVGIG (reference sequence). Unmatched junction bases numbered 6, after V lost 0 bases and J lost 2 bases. This CDR3 comprises 16 residues. CDR3 nucleotides: TGTGCCTGGAGTGTGGGAGACAGGGGGCGAAACTATGGCTACACCTTC. Translation: CAWSVGDRGRNYGYTF.

V gene TRBV6-1 combines with J gene TRBJ1-1; 9 bases fit TRBD1. The CDR3 length is 13 residues. Germline-derived CDR1 and CDR2 are MNHNS and SASEGT. V was pared by 1 base and J by 8 bases, with 2 bases of the junction left unmatched. The CDR3 bases are TGTGCCAGCAGTGAAGTTGGGACAGGGGAAGCTTTCTTT. Translating it yields CASSEVGTGEAFF.

The V and J genes are TRBV9 and TRBJ2-7; TRBD1 agrees at 8 bases. The CDR3 is 15 residues long. Trimming cost V 0 bases and J 2 bases; bases outside gene matches: 4. Germline V gene data show CDR1 as SGDLS and CDR2 as YYNGEE. This CDR3 reads CASSVETGGTYEQYF. Here the CDR3 DNA reads TGTGCCAGCAGCGTAGAAACAGGGGGAACCTACGAGCAGTACTTC.

CDR3 sequence: CASSQLAGRHNEQFF. The DNA of the CDR3 is TGTGCCAGCAGCCAGCTAGCGGGGCGGCACAATGAGCAGTTCTTC. The chain is built from TRBV7-3 and TRBJ2-1; 9 bases are a match to TRBD2. The V gene's germline CDR1 is SGHTA and CDR2 FQGTGA. The V gene end was trimmed by 5 bases and the J gene end by 5 bases; junction bases not matched to a gene: 7. The CDR3 extends over 15 amino acids.

This sequence joins TRBV28 and TRBJ2-1, with 9 nucleotides matching TRBD1. The CDR3 spans 15 residues. After removal of 6 bases from V and 4 bases from J, the junction contained 7 bases not matched to a gene. Germline V gene sequence: CDR1 MDHEN, CDR2 SYDVKM. In DNA form, the CDR3 reads TGTGCCAGCAGGCTACAGGGGGCATCGTACAATGAGCAGTTCTTC. Translated: CASRLQGASYNEQFF.

The chain combines TRBV2 with TRBJ1-3; D might be TRBD1 (5 bases). CDR1 is SNHLY, CDR2 FYNNEI, per germline. The CDR3 runs to 15 residues. Trimming cost V 6 bases and J 0 bases, with 12 bases left between them. Here the CDR3 DNA reads TGTGCCAGCAGAGGGGCAGCCCGCTCTGGAAACACCATATATTTT. Protein: CASRGAARSGNTIYF.

The CDR3 bases are TGTGCCAGCAGCTTGAGGAGCGGGAATGCCGGGGAGCTGTTTTTT. As protein: CASSLRSGNAGELFF. This sequence joins TRBV7-6 and TRBJ2-2, with TRBD2 matching 7 bases. The germline gives CDR1 SGHVS, CDR2 FNYEAQ. Germline trimming cut 3 bases from V and 6 bases from J; bases unmatched to any gene: 7. CDR3 size: 15 residues.

The chain couples TRBV5-4 to TRBJ1-2, with 8 bases lining up with TRBD1. The germline V gene has CDR1 SGHNT and CDR2 YYREEE (reference sequence). The CDR3 loop spans 16 amino acids. Germline trimming cut 3 bases from V and 0 bases from J; bases unmatched to any gene: 7. Here the CDR3 DNA reads TGTGCCAGCAGCTCACCGGGACAGGCCCCTAACTATGGCTACACCTTC. Residues: CASSSPGQAPNYGYTF.

This chain joins TRBV19 and TRBJ1-5; unclear D gene. Trimming pared 3 bases from V and 7 bases from J, leaving 16 bases between. The CDR3 totals 15 residues. Germline lookup yields CDR1 LNHDA and CDR2 SQIVND (reference sequence). CDR3 sequence reads: CASSIGRTRRQPQHF. CDR3 DNA: TGTGCCAGTAGTATTGGGAGGACGCGGAGGCAGCCCCAGCATTTT.

This clone was detected many times. This chain links TRBV24-1 with TRBJ1-1; 7 bases map to TRBD1. Germline CDR1 reads KGHDR; CDR2 reads SFDVKD. After removal of 7 bases from V and 7 bases from J, the junction contained 5 bases not matched to a gene. The CDR3 has 12 amino acids. This CDR3 reads CATRDTGDEAFF. CDR3 bases: TGTGCCACCAGGGATACAGGGGATGAAGCTTTCTTT.

The J gene is TRBJ1-1, the V gene TRBV5-4; perhaps TRBD1 as D (6 bases). V was pared by 0 bases and J by 1 base, with 10 bases between. In germline, CDR1 is SGHNT, CDR2 YYREEE (reference sequence). CDR3 length: 15 amino acids. CDR3 bases: TGTGCCAGCAGCTTGGAGACAGGATCGAACACTGAAGCTTTCTTT. Its protein is CASSLETGSNTEAFF.